Listed below are T cell receptor beta chains from one sample, sequenced in a study of Ad26.COV2.S vaccination and SARS-CoV-2 variants. Generated by immunoSEQ multiplex PCR, the TCRdb table keeps only in-frame clones and is missing some. The sample has roughly 400,000 clones, around 92% seen once. This material consisted of peripheral blood, taken in a trial of Ad26.COV2.S vaccine versus placebo. The receptors come from a person between 18 and 65 years old who received the Ad26.COV2.S COVID-19 vaccine or a placebo. Each CDR3 is given without its conserved first and last residue. D genes are given only for firm matches. Only some rows state a clone size, as once, few, many or a class for expanded clones.

CDR3 protein	D gene	J gene	V gene	clone size
ASSSHLLAETDTQY	TRBD2	TRBJ2-3	TRBV7-6	-
ASSESMGGGTLNEQY	-	TRBJ2-7	TRBV10-2	-
AIREGPSTDTQY	-	TRBJ2-3	TRBV10-3	-
ASSKEVRRRSSGNTIY	-	TRBJ1-3	TRBV21-1	-
ASSQDRSNHSGNTIY	-	TRBJ1-3	TRBV3-1/TRBV3-2	-
AISGGKLSLDTDTQY	-	TRBJ2-3	TRBV10-3	once
ASSSEGGSYEQY	-	TRBJ2-7	TRBV7-9	-
AISDFNRNYGYT	-	TRBJ1-2	TRBV10-3	once
ASSPPGGFYGYT	-	TRBJ1-2	TRBV7-2	-
ASSFMNTGELF	-	TRBJ2-2	TRBV12-3/TRBV12-4	-
ASSLGRRLADYEQY	TRBD2	TRBJ2-7	TRBV11-2	-
ASSWGLRVDEQF	TRBD2	TRBJ2-1	TRBV7-2	-
ALTDTSTDTQY	-	TRBJ2-3	TRBV27	-
ASSAGGTYEQY	-	TRBJ2-7	TRBV27	-
ASRTQQAARPLH	-	TRBJ1-6	TRBV27	-
ASSLEAQTYSPLH	-	TRBJ1-6	TRBV5-1	-
ATSGASGGHVKQF	TRBD2	TRBJ2-1	TRBV24-1	-
ASSYLSGGATGELF	TRBD2	TRBJ2-2	TRBV6-5	-